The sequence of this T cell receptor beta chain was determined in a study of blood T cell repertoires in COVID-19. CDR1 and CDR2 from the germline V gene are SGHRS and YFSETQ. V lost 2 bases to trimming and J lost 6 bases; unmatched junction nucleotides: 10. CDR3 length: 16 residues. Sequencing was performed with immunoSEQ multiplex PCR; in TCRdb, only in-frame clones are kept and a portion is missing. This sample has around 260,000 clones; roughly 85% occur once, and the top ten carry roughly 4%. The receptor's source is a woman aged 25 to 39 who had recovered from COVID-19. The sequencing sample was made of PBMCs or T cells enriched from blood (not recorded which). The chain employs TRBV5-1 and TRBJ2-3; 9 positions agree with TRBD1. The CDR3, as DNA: TGCGCCAGCAGCTTTTTTGGGACAGGGAGACAGGATACGCAGTATTTT. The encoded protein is CASSFFGTGRQDTQYF.